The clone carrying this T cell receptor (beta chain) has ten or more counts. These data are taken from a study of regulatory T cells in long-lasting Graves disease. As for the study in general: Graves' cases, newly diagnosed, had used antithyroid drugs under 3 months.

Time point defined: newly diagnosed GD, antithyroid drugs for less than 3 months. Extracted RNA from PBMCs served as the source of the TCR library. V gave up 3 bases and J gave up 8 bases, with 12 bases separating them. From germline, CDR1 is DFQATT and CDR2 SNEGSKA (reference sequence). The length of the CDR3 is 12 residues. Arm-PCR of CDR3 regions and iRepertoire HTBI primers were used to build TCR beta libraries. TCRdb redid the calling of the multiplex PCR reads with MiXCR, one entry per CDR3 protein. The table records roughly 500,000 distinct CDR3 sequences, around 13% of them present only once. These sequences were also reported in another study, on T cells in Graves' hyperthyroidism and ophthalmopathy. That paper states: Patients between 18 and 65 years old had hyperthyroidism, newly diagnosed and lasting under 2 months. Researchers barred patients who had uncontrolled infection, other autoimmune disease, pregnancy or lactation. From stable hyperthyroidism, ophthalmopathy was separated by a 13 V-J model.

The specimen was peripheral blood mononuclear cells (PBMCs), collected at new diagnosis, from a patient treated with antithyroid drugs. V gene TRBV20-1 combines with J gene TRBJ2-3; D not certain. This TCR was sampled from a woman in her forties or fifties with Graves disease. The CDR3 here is CSARWAPGTQYF. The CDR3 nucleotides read TGCAGTGCTAGGTGGGCTCCCGGTACGCAGTATTTT.